The 22 T cell receptor beta chains reported below all come from one sample, sequenced in a study of sequential checkpoint blockade in melanoma. Treatment of the sample: randomized to nivolumab then ipilimumab (arm A) or the reverse (arm B). Assay: immunoSEQ multiplex PCR; the TCRdb copy retains only in-frame clones and omits some. The sample records roughly 12,000 clones, roughly 85% being singletons. The starting material was CD8+ T cells sorted from blood (inferred from file names), obtained from a patient given nivolumab and ipilimumab in sequence. The receptors shown here come from a human donor with melanoma.

The chain has TRBV15 and TRBJ1-1; no clear D. The CDR3 consists of 13 residues. Germline V gene data show CDR1 as LNHNV and CDR2 as YYDKDF (reference sequence). Trimming removed 2 bases from V and 3 bases from J, with 7 bases in between. The CDR3 nucleotides are TGTGCCACCAGCAGACCGGGGTACACTGAAGCTTTCTTT. Its translation is CATSRPGYTEAFF.

The J gene is TRBJ2-3, the V gene TRBV7-8; 8 bases line up with TRBD2. The CDR3 spans 15 residues. V shed 6 bases and J 4 bases; nucleotides not matched to a gene: 9. CDR1 and CDR2 (germline): SGHVS, FQNEAQ. The CDR3 DNA reads as TGTGCCAGCAGTCCGCAAGCGGGAGCCGCAGATACGCAGTATTTT. Its translation is CASSPQAGAADTQYF.

The chain recombines TRBV6-1 with TRBJ2-3, with 9 bases aligning to TRBD2. This CDR3 comprises 16 residues. Germline lookup yields CDR1 MNHNS and CDR2 SASEGT. J gave up 4 bases and V 3 bases, and 8 bases lay outside the gene matches. The CDR3 sequence is CASSEISGGAADTQYF. CDR3 sequence (DNA): TGTGCCAGCAGTGAGATTAGCGGGGGCGCCGCAGATACGCAGTATTTT.

The chain joins TRBV13 to TRBJ1-1; D gene uncertain. CDR3 size: 15 residues. V lost 5 bases and J lost 1, with 14 bases in between. Germline loops: CDR1 PRHDT, CDR2 FYEKMQ (reference sequence). CDR3 protein: CASSESLAPNTEAFF. The CDR3 bases are TGTGCCAGCAGCGAAAGTTTGGCTCCGAACACTGAAGCTTTCTTT.

The chain couples TRBV28 to TRBJ2-2; 10 bases align to TRBD1. The J segment lost 6 bases and the V segment lost 4 bases, leaving 8 bases of the junction unmatched. The CDR3 is made up of 16 amino acids. Germline CDR1 MDHEN, CDR2 SYDVKM. CDR3 coding DNA: TGTGCCAGCAGTTACCGGGACAGGGGCATCGCCGGGGAGCTGTTTTTT. Its translation: CASSYRDRGIAGELFF.

This clone was seen just once. This chain connects TRBV6-1 to TRBJ2-7; possible D gene TRBD1, 6 bases. Germline V gene lookup returns CDR1 MNHNS and CDR2 SASEGT. V dropped 6 bases and J dropped 0 bases, with 12 bases sitting between them. The CDR3 extends over 14 amino acids. CDR3 amino acids: CASSAGQSSYEQYF. The CDR3 DNA reads TGTGCCAGCAGCGCTGGACAGAGCTCCTACGAGCAGTACTTC.

This clone has only a few counts. The chain uses TRBV6-4 and TRBJ2-3; 7 bases match TRBD1. This CDR3 region has 16 residues. Losses at the gene ends were 4 bases for V and 6 bases for J; bases not matched to a gene: 13. CDR1 is MRHNA and CDR2 is SNTAGT in the germline V gene. This CDR3 is CASSAQTGKGFDTQYF. CDR3 DNA sequence: TGTGCCAGCAGTGCCCAGACAGGGAAGGGATTTGATACGCAGTATTTT.

The chain recombines TRBV27 with TRBJ1-1; D may be TRBD1 (5 bases). The CDR3 contains 14 residues. Per germline, CDR1 MNHEY and CDR2 SMNVEV (reference sequence). Trimming took 6 bases from V and 3 from J, leaving 14 bases between them. The DNA of the CDR3 is TGTGCCAGCAGCACGTTGGGGGGACACACTGAAGCTTTCTTT. It yields the protein CASSTLGGHTEAFF.

This sequence joins TRBV2 and TRBJ2-5, with TRBD2 matching over 13 bases. With V trimmed by 4 bases and J by 5 bases, 10 bases remained unmatched. The CDR3 covers 17 residues. Germline loops: CDR1 SNHLY, CDR2 FYNNEI. CDR3: CASSGSGLAGVVETQYF. CDR3 bases: TGTGCCAGCAGTGGATCCGGACTAGCGGGAGTCGTGGAGACCCAGTACTTC.

The CDR3 loop is CASSQDGTRYNEQFF. The CDR3 nucleotides read TGCGCCAGCAGCCAGGACGGGACACGGTACAATGAGCAGTTCTTC. This chain uses TRBV4-3 with TRBJ2-1; a possible D gene is TRBD1 (6 bases). The CDR3 is 15 amino acids. Germline loops: CDR1 LGHNA, CDR2 YSLEER. Trimming cost V 3 bases and J 4 bases, with 13 bases left between them.

This chain connects TRBV29-1 to TRBJ2-1, with a tentative D call TRBD2 (6 bases). CDR3 size: 14 residues. Between the trimmed V and J ends, which lost 4 bases and 0 bases, there was a span of 10 bases. The germline V gene has CDR1 SQVTM and CDR2 ANQGSEA. The CDR3 loop reads CSVVGLHSYNEQFF. The CDR3 DNA is TGCAGCGTTGTAGGACTACACTCCTACAATGAGCAGTTCTTC.

Only a few counts were recorded for this clone. J is TRBJ2-3 and V is TRBV6-4; perhaps TRBD2 as D (6 bases). Germline CDR1 is MRHNA and CDR2 is SNTAGT. Trimming took 5 bases from V and 0 from J, leaving 6 bases between them. The length of the CDR3 is 13 residues. The CDR3 DNA sequence: TGTGCCAGCAGTAGCGGGAGCACAGATACGCAGTATTTT. Translated: CASSSGSTDTQYF.

V usage is TRBV27 and J usage is TRBJ1-2; D is possibly TRBD1 (6 bases). The V gene's germline CDR1 is MNHEY and CDR2 SMNVEV (reference sequence). Trimming took off 8 bases at V and 7 bases at J, with 23 bases between the two ends. The CDR3 is 15 residues long. The CDR3 region has the DNA TGTGCCAGCTCTCCCTTACAGGGACGAGAACGTGGCTACACCTTC. Its translation: CASSPLQGRERGYTF.

In this sample, this clone turned up once. The chain uses TRBV9 and TRBJ2-4; tentative D call: TRBD1 (6 bases). The germline gives CDR1 SGDLS, CDR2 YYNGEE. The CDR3 has 14 residues. The V gene lost 3 bases and the J gene lost 5 bases, with 12 bases spanning the gap. CDR3 nucleotide sequence: TGTGCCAGCAGCGAGGGACATGGTCAAAACATTCAGTACTTC. Protein sequence: CASSEGHGQNIQYF.

This clone was seen more than once but under ten times. The rearrangement uses TRBV6-5 and TRBJ2-5, with D perhaps TRBD2 (6 bases). This CDR3 contains 14 residues. The V end lost 2 bases, the J end lost 5 bases, and 12 bases lay between the germline ends. Germline loops: CDR1 MNHEY, CDR2 SVGAGI. In nucleotides, the CDR3 is TGTGCCAGCAGTTACCTAGCGTTGGGGGAGACCCAGTACTTC. This codes for CASSYLALGETQYF.

V and J are TRBV27 and TRBJ2-7; the match to TRBD1 covers 9 bases. From germline, CDR1 is MNHEY and CDR2 SMNVEV (reference sequence). CDR3 size: 15 residues. The V and J ends lost 5 bases and 3 bases, in that order; junction bases with no gene match: 8. Here the CDR3 reads CASSTGTGLVYEQYF. The DNA of the CDR3 is TGTGCCAGCAGTACCGGGACAGGGCTTGTCTACGAGCAGTACTTC.

This chain connects TRBV15 to TRBJ2-7; 9 nucleotides line up with TRBD2. Germline lookup yields CDR1 LNHNV and CDR2 YYDKDF (reference sequence). This CDR3 has 16 residues. V shed 0 bases and J 0 bases; nucleotides not matched to a gene: 3. The CDR3 DNA sequence: TGTGCCACCAGCAGAGAGCGGGGGGGCTCCTCCTACGAGCAGTACTTC. Translated: CATSRERGGSSYEQYF.

This clone was seen just once. V gene TRBV6-5 combines with J gene TRBJ1-5, with D hard to call. The germline gives CDR1 MNHEY, CDR2 SVGAGI. V dropped 8 bases and J dropped 2 bases, with 16 bases sitting between them. The CDR3 length is 15 residues. The CDR3 loop is CASPCVPSRNQPQHF. CDR3 nucleotide sequence: TGTGCCAGCCCATGCGTCCCTTCGCGCAATCAGCCCCAGCATTTT.

The V call is TRBV29-1, the J call TRBJ2-5; tentative D call: TRBD1 (6 bases). The CDR3 covers 12 residues. Looked up from germline, CDR1 is SQVTM and CDR2 is ANQGSEA. Trimming took 4 bases from V and 4 from J, leaving 10 bases between them. CDR3 bases: TGCAGCGTTGTTCTGACAGGAGAGACCCAGTACTTC. It encodes CSVVLTGETQYF.

The chain uses TRBV2 and TRBJ2-7; maybe TRBD1 (5 bases). The V gene lost 6 bases and the J gene lost 3 bases, with 12 bases spanning the gap. The length of the CDR3 is 13 residues. Germline CDR1 SNHLY, CDR2 FYNNEI. As DNA, the CDR3 is TGTGCCAGCAGCGTGACAGAAGACTACGAGCAGTACTTC. Its protein is CASSVTEDYEQYF.

This chain joins TRBV7-2 and TRBJ2-7; 12 nucleotides match TRBD2. The CDR3 spans 16 residues. Germline-derived CDR1 and CDR2 are SGHTA and FQGNSA. V shed 5 bases, J shed 1 base, and the junction held 6 bases outside the gene matches. Here the CDR3 reads CASSTRTSGVSYEQYF. The CDR3 DNA is TGTGCCAGCAGCACCCGGACTAGCGGGGTATCCTACGAGCAGTACTTC.

This chain uses TRBV2 with TRBJ2-1; TRBD2 might be the D (7 bases). The CDR3 extends over 15 amino acids. The germline CDR1 and CDR2 sequences are SNHLY and FYNNEI. V lost 1 base and J 10 bases, leaving 17 bases between the germline ends. CDR3: CASSEEVRGPLEQFF. The CDR3 bases are TGTGCCAGCAGTGAAGAAGTGCGGGGGCCGCTCGAGCAGTTCTTC. Together with reference TRBV2 and TRBJ2-1, the CDR3 gives the full variable domain: EPEVTQTPSHQVTQMGQEVILRCVPISNHLYFYWYRQILGQKVEFLVSFYNNEISEKSEIFDDQFSVERPDGSNFTLKIRSTKLEDSAMYFCASSEEVRGPLEQFFGPGTRLTVL.